This T cell receptor (beta chain) was observed in a study of shared clonotypes between healthy human individuals. Donors included only healthy HIV-negative adults lacking recent acute infections or vaccinations. The donors were all Caucasian adults (living in Nashville, Tennessee). Authors' data handling: In the immunoSEQ data, sequences were junction-only and lacked quality scores, so filtering differed. The table came from immunoSEQ multiplex PCR; TCRdb's copy has only in-frame clones and leaves some out. Clone size and the V and J calls come from that table; the DNA yielded D and trimming. The top ten clones hold more than 10% of a sample with fewer than 600,000 clones, 70% to 80% of them seen once. The CDR3 runs 12 residues. Trimming cost V 3 bases and J 0 bases, with 3 bases left between them. The germline CDR1 and CDR2 sequences are SGHDT and YYEEEE. Ten or more counts support this clone. This same CDR3 is encoded by further DNA sequences in the sample.

The sequence derives from a woman between 35 and 50 years old in good health. Some clones in this sample may be carry-over from other donors' samples. The sequenced sample consisted of PBMCs. The chain joins TRBV5-6 to TRBJ2-5, with unresolved D. This chain's CDR3 is CASSSYQETQYF. As DNA, the CDR3 is TGTGCCAGCAGCTCGTACCAAGAGACCCAGTACTTC.